The T cell receptor (beta chain) described here comes from a study of early T cells in non-severe SARS-CoV-2 infection. Study context: Sequencing targeted bulk RNA from unsorted whole blood, leaving chains unpaired.

Germline V lookup: CDR1 MDHEN, CDR2 SYDVKM. The CDR3 runs to 14 residues. The ends lost 5 bases at V and 4 bases at J; junction bases unmatched: 7. Researchers tagged individual cDNA molecules with unique molecular identifiers. TCRdb ran MiXCR on the 5' RACE reads and lists one entry per CDR3 protein. The sample has about 32,000 distinct CDR3 sequences; more than 4.5% are singletons. General study results and limits: The study's VDJdb matching favored anti-spike CD8 responses and missed private and CD4 specificities.

This clonotype has a count of ten or more. What it recognizes is unknown. J is TRBJ1-2 and V is TRBV28, with 7 nucleotides matching TRBD1. The sequence was obtained from an adult who was a healthcare worker with PCR-confirmed SARS-CoV-2 infection or an uninfected control (not recorded which). The sequenced sample consisted of whole blood. The DNA for the CDR3 is TGTGCCAGCAGTCCACCTAGGGACAGCTATGGCTACACCTTC. Its protein product is CASSPPRDSYGYTF.